This is a list of T cell receptor beta chains from one sample in a study of blood T cell repertoires in COVID-19. TCRdb's copy holds only in-frame clones and misses some; the assay was immunoSEQ multiplex PCR. The data show around 60,000 clones, with 80% to 95% seen just once and about 9.1% held by the top ten. Material for sequencing was peripheral blood. The receptor set was obtained from a woman older than 75 with active COVID-19. Both conserved end residues are part of each CDR3. Fields, in order: clone size, V gene, J gene, D gene, CDR3 protein, CDR3 DNA. D genes are given only for firm matches. Only part of the rows carry a size: once, few, many, or a class if the clone is expanded.

clone_size: -
v_call: TRBV29-1
j_call: TRBJ2-4
d_call: -
cdr3_aa: CSVEDFGLAKNIQYF
cdr3_nt: TGCAGCGTTGAAGATTTTGGGCTAGCCAAAAACATTCAGTACTTC

clone_size: once
v_call: TRBV5-6
j_call: TRBJ1-4
d_call: -
cdr3_aa: CASSFRGGNEKLFF
cdr3_nt: TGTGCCAGCAGCTTTCGGGGAGGTAATGAAAAACTGTTTTTT

clone_size: -
v_call: TRBV7-8
j_call: TRBJ2-1
d_call: TRBD2
cdr3_aa: CASSSIPQPGGEQFF
cdr3_nt: TGTGCCAGCAGCTCGATCCCGCAGCCGGGAGGTGAGCAGTTCTTC

clone_size: -
v_call: TRBV3-1/TRBV3-2
j_call: TRBJ2-5
d_call: -
cdr3_aa: CASSQPRGETQYF
cdr3_nt: TGTGCCAGCAGCCAGCCCCGCGGGGAGACCCAGTACTTC

clone_size: -
v_call: TRBV5-4
j_call: TRBJ2-7
d_call: TRBD2
cdr3_aa: CASSLSGRTSGREQYF
cdr3_nt: TGTGCCAGCAGCTTGTCCGGGAGAACTAGCGGGAGGGAGCAGTACTTC

clone_size: once
v_call: TRBV6-5
j_call: TRBJ2-3
d_call: TRBD2
cdr3_aa: CATRAGGPGDTQYF
cdr3_nt: TGTGCTACCAGGGCGGGAGGTCCCGGAGATACGCAGTATTTT

clone_size: -
v_call: TRBV5-1
j_call: TRBJ2-5
d_call: TRBD1
cdr3_aa: CASRPGGAREETQYF
cdr3_nt: TGCGCCAGCAGACCAGGGGGCGCGAGGGAAGAGACCCAGTACTTC

clone_size: few
v_call: TRBV20-1
j_call: TRBJ2-7
d_call: TRBD2
cdr3_aa: CSASASGIKDYEQYF
cdr3_nt: TGCAGTGCTAGTGCTAGCGGTATCAAGGACTACGAGCAGTACTTC

clone_size: -
v_call: TRBV5-1
j_call: TRBJ1-1
d_call: -
cdr3_aa: CASSPDRWNTEAFF
cdr3_nt: TGCGCCAGCAGCCCCGACAGGTGGAACACTGAAGCTTTCTTT

clone_size: -
v_call: TRBV19
j_call: TRBJ1-3
d_call: -
cdr3_aa: CASSLRTGSSGNTIYF
cdr3_nt: TGTGCCAGTAGTTTACGTACGGGGAGCTCTGGAAACACCATATATTTT

clone_size: -
v_call: TRBV15
j_call: TRBJ2-3
d_call: -
cdr3_aa: CATSRSRVSTDTQYF
cdr3_nt: TGTGCCACCAGCAGAAGCAGGGTGAGCACAGATACGCAGTATTTT

clone_size: -
v_call: TRBV15
j_call: TRBJ2-4
d_call: -
cdr3_aa: CATSFPHTGGPKNIQYF
cdr3_nt: TGTGCCACCAGCTTCCCTCATACCGGGGGGCCCAAAAACATTCAGTACTTC

clone_size: -
v_call: TRBV5-5
j_call: TRBJ2-5
d_call: TRBD2
cdr3_aa: CASSLGGSGPQETQYF
cdr3_nt: TGTGCCAGCAGCTTGGGAGGTAGCGGGCCTCAAGAGACCCAGTACTTC

clone_size: -
v_call: TRBV14
j_call: TRBJ2-3
d_call: -
cdr3_aa: CASSQEAGNTDTQYF
cdr3_nt: TGTGCCAGCAGCCAAGAAGCAGGAAACACAGATACGCAGTATTTT

clone_size: -
v_call: TRBV11-2
j_call: TRBJ2-5
d_call: TRBD1
cdr3_aa: CASSPLTGVQTQYF
cdr3_nt: TGTGCCAGCAGCCCCCTAACAGGGGTCCAGACCCAGTACTTC

clone_size: few
v_call: TRBV4-1
j_call: TRBJ1-5
d_call: -
cdr3_aa: CASSQDWPGNQPQHF
cdr3_nt: TGCGCCAGCAGCCAAGATTGGCCAGGGAATCAGCCCCAGCATTTT

clone_size: -
v_call: TRBV5-1
j_call: TRBJ2-7
d_call: -
cdr3_aa: CASSPYGLSGLYEQYF
cdr3_nt: TGCGCCAGCAGCCCCTATGGACTATCAGGGCTCTACGAGCAGTACTTC

clone_size: -
v_call: TRBV13
j_call: TRBJ2-3
d_call: -
cdr3_aa: CASSLRTDTQYF
cdr3_nt: TGTGCCAGCAGCTTACGTACAGATACGCAGTATTTT

clone_size: -
v_call: TRBV7-2
j_call: TRBJ2-5
d_call: TRBD1
cdr3_aa: CASSDRRQGGETQYF
cdr3_nt: TGTGCCAGCAGCGACCGTCGACAGGGGGGAGAGACCCAGTACTTC